This is a list of T cell receptor beta chains from one sample in a study of cytomegalovirus exposure and HLA in healthy donors. Here immunoSEQ multiplex PCR was the method, and the copy in TCRdb shows in-frame clones only, minus some. Here the sample spans 68,000 or so clones, about 89% being singletons. The sample comprised PBMCs. The source of these receptors is a man younger than 30 in good health and CMV-seronegative. CDR3s include the opening cysteine and the closing phenylalanine or tryptophan. The D gene is left open where the match is weak. Clone size is shown for a subset of rows, as once, few, many or a class of expanded clone.

abundance	v_gene	j_gene	d_gene	CDR3nt	CDR3aa
-	TRBV28	TRBJ1-4	-	TGTGCCAGCACCCGCGGTGAAAAACTGTTTTTT	CASTRGEKLFF
-	TRBV9	TRBJ2-2	-	TGTGCCAGCAGCGTAGGGCGACCCCAGCGCGGGGAGCTGTTTTTT	CASSVGRPQRGELFF
-	TRBV18	TRBJ2-5	TRBD2	TGTGCCAGCGCCCCTAGCGGAACACAAGAGACCCAGTACTTC	CASAPSGTQETQYF
few	TRBV7-9	TRBJ2-1	-	TGTGCCAGCAGCTTAGTAGGGGAAGGTGAGCAGTTCTTC	CASSLVGEGEQFF
-	TRBV6-4	TRBJ1-5	-	TGTGCCAGCAGTGACCAGGGAGGTCTCCAGCCCCAGCATTTT	CASSDQGGLQPQHF
-	TRBV28	TRBJ2-2	TRBD2	TGTGCCAGCAGAGCGGGAGGGCCCTTCGGGGAGCTGTTTTTT	CASRAGGPFGELFF
-	TRBV7-3	TRBJ2-3	-	TGTGCCAGCAGCTTAGGCCCGAGCACAGATACGCAGTATTTT	CASSLGPSTDTQYF
-	TRBV2	TRBJ2-5	-	TGTGCCAGCAGGGGCGCGCAGAGACAAGAGACCCAGTACTTC	CASRGAQRQETQYF
-	TRBV28	TRBJ2-7	-	TGTGCCAGCAACCCGACAGGGAGGTACGAGCAGTACTTC	CASNPTGRYEQYF
-	TRBV25-1	TRBJ2-7	-	TGTGCCAGCAGAGGGAGCTCCTACGAGCAGTACTTC	CASRGSSYEQYF
-	TRBV30	TRBJ2-3	-	TGTGCCTGGAGTGTAATTTCGTCCCAGAAACGTGCACACACAGATACGCAGTATTTT	CAWSVISSQKRAHTDTQYF
-	TRBV5-3	TRBJ2-5	TRBD2	TGTGCCAGAAGCCATCCTGGGGAGGTAGCGGGGAAAGAGACCCAGTACTTC	CARSHPGEVAGKETQYF
-	TRBV28	TRBJ2-7	TRBD2	TGTGCCAGCTCCGATTGGACTAGCGGGAGGGCCAGCTACGAGCAGTACTTC	CASSDWTSGRASYEQYF
-	TRBV28	TRBJ1-1	-	TGTGCCAGCAGTTTGCGGGGGACTGAAGCTTTCTTT	CASSLRGTEAFF
-	TRBV2	TRBJ2-5	-	TGTGCCAGCAGTGACGTGGCGGGCGGCGAGACCCAGTACTTC	CASSDVAGGETQYF
-	TRBV28	TRBJ1-5	-	TGTGCCAGCACCCCGCCGCGCACGGGGAGTGAGCAGCCCCAGCATTTT	CASTPPRTGSEQPQHF
-	TRBV9	TRBJ2-1	TRBD2	TGTGCCAGCAGCGCAGCGGGACGGATTTACAATGAGCAGTTCTTC	CASSAAGRIYNEQFF
-	TRBV9	TRBJ2-7	TRBD1	TGTGCCAGCAGCCCGACCGGGACAGGGGGCTACGAGCAGTACTTC	CASSPTGTGGYEQYF
-	TRBV4-3	TRBJ1-3	TRBD1	TGCGCCAGCAGCCAAGCTGGGACAGGGCTTAGAAACACCATATATTTT	CASSQAGTGLRNTIYF
-	TRBV30	TRBJ1-1	-	TGTGCCTGGAGTGTAGTAGGCCCAGAGAGGGCTTTCTTT	CAWSVVGPERAFF
-	TRBV19	TRBJ2-1	-	TGTGCCAGTAGTATGGTAGCGGTAAATGAGCAGTTCTTC	CASSMVAVNEQFF
-	TRBV5-6	TRBJ2-7	-	TGTGCCAGCAGCTTGGCGGGGGTCTACGAGCAGTACTTC	CASSLAGVYEQYF
-	TRBV29-1	TRBJ1-1	TRBD1	TGCAGCGGGACAGGCAGGGGAGGCACTGAAGCTTTCTTT	CSGTGRGGTEAFF
-	TRBV6-1	TRBJ2-7	-	TGTGCCAGCAGTTATTCGGGGGTTCGCGAGCAGTACTTC	CASSYSGVREQYF
-	TRBV6-4	TRBJ2-3	TRBD2	TGTGCCAGCAGCTCCGGACTAGCGGGAGCTGATACGCAGTATTTT	CASSSGLAGADTQYF
-	TRBV7-9	TRBJ2-5	TRBD2	TGTGCCAGCAGCTTAGGGGGACTAGCGGGATATGAGACCCAGTACTTC	CASSLGGLAGYETQYF
-	TRBV6-5	TRBJ2-7	-	TGTGCCAGCACCAGTCCAGGCTACGAGCAGTACTTC	CASTSPGYEQYF
-	TRBV29-1	TRBJ2-7	TRBD1	TGCAGCGTTGGGCGGACAGGGAACGAGCAGTACTTC	CSVGRTGNEQYF
-	TRBV29-1	TRBJ2-3	-	TGCAGCGTCTCTCTAACAGATACGCAGTATTTT	CSVSLTDTQYF
few	TRBV2	TRBJ2-7	-	TGTGCCAGCAACTGGGGTACAGGGCAGTACTTC	CASNWGTGQYF
-	TRBV7-2	TRBJ2-7	TRBD2	TGTGCCAGCAGCTCATTCCTTAGCGGGAGGGCTTCGGGAGAGCAGTACTTC	CASSSFLSGRASGEQYF
-	TRBV11-2	TRBJ2-7	TRBD2	TGTGCCAGCACCCGAGGAACAGCGGGGGGAGAGCAGTACTTC	CASTRGTAGGEQYF
-	TRBV29-1	TRBJ2-7	-	TGCAGCGTTTCTGAGGGATCCTACGAGCAGTACTTC	CSVSEGSYEQYF
-	TRBV7-2	TRBJ1-5	-	TGTGCCAGCAGCTCTGGAGGAGGGAGCAATCAGCCCCAGCATTTT	CASSSGGGSNQPQHF
-	TRBV11-3	TRBJ2-3	-	TGTGCCAGCAGCTTACGGCGGGCCGGTAGCACAGATACGCAGTATTTT	CASSLRRAGSTDTQYF
-	TRBV28	TRBJ2-3	-	TGTGCCAGCACACCCACATCGATCAGCACAGATACGCAGTATTTT	CASTPTSISTDTQYF
-	TRBV7-2	TRBJ2-1	TRBD2	TGTGCCAGCAGCTTAGGGCTAGCGGGAGGGAATGAGCAGTTCTTC	CASSLGLAGGNEQFF
-	TRBV5-4	TRBJ2-1	TRBD1	TGTGCCAGCAGCCGACAGGGCAGCTCCTACAATGAGCAGTTCTTC	CASSRQGSSYNEQFF
-	TRBV19	TRBJ1-2	-	TGTGCCAGTAGTATGTGGCAGGTTGAAACCTATGGCTACACCTTC	CASSMWQVETYGYTF
-	TRBV6-4	TRBJ2-3	TRBD2	TGTGCCAGCAGTGACTCAGTGGTAGCGGGAGGGCTAGGCACAGATACGCAGTATTTT	CASSDSVVAGGLGTDTQYF